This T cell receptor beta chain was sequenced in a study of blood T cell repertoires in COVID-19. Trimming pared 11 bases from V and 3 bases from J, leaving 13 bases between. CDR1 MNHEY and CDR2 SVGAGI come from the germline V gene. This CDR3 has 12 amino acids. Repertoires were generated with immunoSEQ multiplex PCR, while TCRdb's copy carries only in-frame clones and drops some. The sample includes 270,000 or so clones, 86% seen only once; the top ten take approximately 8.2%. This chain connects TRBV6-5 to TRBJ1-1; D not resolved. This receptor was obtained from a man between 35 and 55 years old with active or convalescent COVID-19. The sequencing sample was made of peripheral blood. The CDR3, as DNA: TGTGCCGCGTCCTCGAGTTACACTGAAGCTTTCTTT. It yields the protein CAASSSYTEAFF.